Listed below are T cell receptor beta chains from one sample, sequenced in a study of blood T cell repertoires in COVID-19. Some clones are missing from TCRdb's copy, which holds only in-frame ones; the method was immunoSEQ multiplex PCR. This repertoire shows approximately 11,000 clones, roughly 88% found once; its top ten account for 4.6%. The source material was peripheral blood. These receptor sequences come from a human donor in a cohort sampled during active COVID-19. Both conserved end residues are part of each CDR3. Each record gives: V gene, clone size, J gene, D gene, CDR3 DNA, CDR3 protein. The D gene is left open where the match is weak. Only some rows state a clone size, as once, few, many or a class for expanded clones.

v_call: TRBV5-1; clone_size: -; j_call: TRBJ1-6; d_call: -; cdr3_nt: TGCGCCAGCAGCTTGGATACAGCCTCATCCCCCCTCCACTTT; cdr3_aa: CASSLDTASSPLHF
v_call: TRBV28; clone_size: -; j_call: TRBJ2-2; d_call: TRBD2; cdr3_nt: TGTGCCAGCAGTGAAAGAGCGGGAGGGCTGAGCACCGGGGAGCTGTTTTTT; cdr3_aa: CASSERAGGLSTGELFF
v_call: TRBV19; clone_size: -; j_call: TRBJ2-3; d_call: TRBD2; cdr3_nt: TGTGCCAGTAGTCCTAGCGGGAGGATCGAAGATACGCAGTATTTT; cdr3_aa: CASSPSGRIEDTQYF
v_call: TRBV6-6; clone_size: -; j_call: TRBJ2-6; d_call: TRBD2; cdr3_nt: TGTGCCAGCAGTTACTCGGGGGGGGCTGGGGCCAACGTCCTGACTTTC; cdr3_aa: CASSYSGGAGANVLTF
v_call: TRBV6-1; clone_size: once; j_call: TRBJ1-2; d_call: -; cdr3_nt: TGTGCCAGCAGTGAAACGCGGGGGCCTAACTATGGCTACACCTTC; cdr3_aa: CASSETRGPNYGYTF
v_call: TRBV6-5; clone_size: -; j_call: TRBJ2-3; d_call: TRBD1; cdr3_nt: TGTGCCAGTCAGACAGGGATCGGCACAGATACGCAGTATTTT; cdr3_aa: CASQTGIGTDTQYF
v_call: TRBV6-1; clone_size: -; j_call: TRBJ2-3; d_call: -; cdr3_nt: TGTGCCAGCAGTGACGATAGCGGCCCCAGCACAGATACGCAGTATTTT; cdr3_aa: CASSDDSGPSTDTQYF
v_call: TRBV6-6; clone_size: once; j_call: TRBJ1-5; d_call: TRBD1; cdr3_nt: TGTGCCAGCAATCCGGGACAGGGCCATCGGCCCCAGCATTTT; cdr3_aa: CASNPGQGHRPQHF
v_call: TRBV12-3/TRBV12-4; clone_size: -; j_call: TRBJ2-5; d_call: -; cdr3_nt: TGTGCCAGCAGTTTTAGCGGCGGGGAGACCCAGTACTTC; cdr3_aa: CASSFSGGETQYF
v_call: TRBV10-3; clone_size: -; j_call: TRBJ1-6; d_call: -; cdr3_nt: TGTGCCCTGGGTCTGACAGGAGATTCACCCCTCCACTTT; cdr3_aa: CALGLTGDSPLHF
v_call: TRBV4-2; clone_size: -; j_call: TRBJ1-4; d_call: TRBD1; cdr3_nt: TGTGCCAGCAGCCAAGTGCGGACAGGGAATTATGAAAAACTGTTTTTT; cdr3_aa: CASSQVRTGNYEKLFF
v_call: TRBV6-5; clone_size: -; j_call: TRBJ2-3; d_call: TRBD1; cdr3_nt: TGTGCCACTCAAGGGGGCCTGGGGACAGATACGCAGTATTTT; cdr3_aa: CATQGGLGTDTQYF
v_call: TRBV14; clone_size: -; j_call: TRBJ2-1; d_call: TRBD2; cdr3_nt: TGTGCCAGCAGCCAAGTGGCGGGAGCATGGAATGAGCAGTTCTTC; cdr3_aa: CASSQVAGAWNEQFF
v_call: TRBV21-1; clone_size: -; j_call: TRBJ1-5; d_call: -; cdr3_nt: TGTGCCAGCAGCAAAGGCCGGTACCCGAATCAGCCCCAGCATTTT; cdr3_aa: CASSKGRYPNQPQHF
v_call: TRBV28; clone_size: -; j_call: TRBJ2-4; d_call: -; cdr3_nt: TGTGCCAGCAGTTTATTTTACGGAGATGCAAAAAACATTCAGTACTTC; cdr3_aa: CASSLFYGDAKNIQYF
v_call: TRBV5-5; clone_size: -; j_call: TRBJ2-7; d_call: -; cdr3_nt: TGTGCCAGCAGCTTGGCTGGGGGGGGGCTCGACGAGCAGTACTTC; cdr3_aa: CASSLAGGGLDEQYF
v_call: TRBV5-4; clone_size: few; j_call: TRBJ1-2; d_call: -; cdr3_nt: TGTGCCAGCAGCATCCTCGGGAAGCATGGCTACACCTTC; cdr3_aa: CASSILGKHGYTF
v_call: TRBV3-1/TRBV3-2; clone_size: once; j_call: TRBJ2-7; d_call: TRBD2; cdr3_nt: TGTGCCAGCAGCCAGACTAGCGGGACCTACGAGCAGTACTTC; cdr3_aa: CASSQTSGTYEQYF